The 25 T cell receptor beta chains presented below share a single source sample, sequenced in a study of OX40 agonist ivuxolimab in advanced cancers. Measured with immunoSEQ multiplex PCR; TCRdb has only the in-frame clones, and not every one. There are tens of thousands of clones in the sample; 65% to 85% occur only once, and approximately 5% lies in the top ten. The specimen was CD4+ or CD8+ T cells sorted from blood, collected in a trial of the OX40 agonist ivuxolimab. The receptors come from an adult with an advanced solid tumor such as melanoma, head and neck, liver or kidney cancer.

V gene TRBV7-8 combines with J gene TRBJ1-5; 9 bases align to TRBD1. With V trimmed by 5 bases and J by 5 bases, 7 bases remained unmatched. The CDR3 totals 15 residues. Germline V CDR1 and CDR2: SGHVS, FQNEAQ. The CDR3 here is CASSASTGGDQPQHF. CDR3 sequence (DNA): TGTGCCAGCAGCGCCAGCACAGGGGGCGATCAGCCCCAGCATTTT. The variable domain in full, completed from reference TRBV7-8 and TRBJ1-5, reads GAGVSQSPRYKVAKRGQDVALRCDPISGHVSLFWYQQALGQGPEFLTYFQNEAQLDKSGLPSDRFFAERPEGSVSTLKIQRTQQEDSAVYLCASSASTGGDQPQHFGDGTRLSIL.

The CDR3, as DNA: TGCGCCAGCAGCTCCGGACCCCGGGATGAGCAGTTCTTC. Translated: CASSSGPRDEQFF. This chain links TRBV5-1 with TRBJ2-1; D ambiguous. V lost 3 bases to trimming and J lost 8 bases, with 12 bases between them. The germline V gene encodes CDR1 SGHRS and CDR2 YFSETQ. The CDR3 is 13 residues long.

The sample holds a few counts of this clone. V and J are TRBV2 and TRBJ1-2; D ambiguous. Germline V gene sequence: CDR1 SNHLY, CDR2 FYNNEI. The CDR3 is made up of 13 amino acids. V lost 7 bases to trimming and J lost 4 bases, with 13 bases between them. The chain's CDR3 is CASNVGPGYGYTF. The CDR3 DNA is TGTGCCAGCAACGTAGGACCGGGCTATGGCTACACCTTC.

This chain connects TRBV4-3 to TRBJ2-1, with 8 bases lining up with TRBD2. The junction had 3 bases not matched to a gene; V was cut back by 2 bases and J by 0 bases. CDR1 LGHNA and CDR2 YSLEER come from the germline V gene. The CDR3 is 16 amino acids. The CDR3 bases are TGCGCCAGCAGCCAATCCGGGACTAGCTCCTACAATGAGCAGTTCTTC. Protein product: CASSQSGTSSYNEQFF.

In nucleotides, the CDR3 is TGTGCCAGCAGTTATATTAGCAGCGATGAGCAGTTCTTC. This encodes CASSYISSDEQFF. The chain couples TRBV6-5 to TRBJ2-1; D remains ambiguous. Per germline, CDR1 MNHEY and CDR2 SVGAGI. This CDR3 is built from 13 residues. The V and J ends lost 3 bases and 8 bases respectively, with 11 bases between them.

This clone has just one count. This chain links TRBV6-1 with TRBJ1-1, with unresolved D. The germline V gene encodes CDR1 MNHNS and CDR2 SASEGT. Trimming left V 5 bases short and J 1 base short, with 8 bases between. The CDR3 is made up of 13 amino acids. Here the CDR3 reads CASSHTENTEAFF. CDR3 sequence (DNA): TGTGCCAGCAGTCATACAGAGAACACTGAAGCTTTCTTT.

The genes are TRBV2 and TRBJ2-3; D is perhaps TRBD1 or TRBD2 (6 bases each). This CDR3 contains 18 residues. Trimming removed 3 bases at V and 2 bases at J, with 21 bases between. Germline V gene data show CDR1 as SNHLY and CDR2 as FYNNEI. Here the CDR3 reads CASSDVSWGALDTDTQYF. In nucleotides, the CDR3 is TGTGCCAGCAGTGATGTGTCTTGGGGGGCTTTGGACACAGATACGCAGTATTTT.

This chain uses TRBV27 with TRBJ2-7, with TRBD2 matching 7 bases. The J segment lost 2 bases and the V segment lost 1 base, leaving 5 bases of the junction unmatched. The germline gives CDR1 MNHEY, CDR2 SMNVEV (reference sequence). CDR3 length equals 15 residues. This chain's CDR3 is CASSLLGGVAYEQYF. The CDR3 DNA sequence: TGTGCCAGCAGTTTATTGGGGGGGGTGGCCTACGAGCAGTACTTC.

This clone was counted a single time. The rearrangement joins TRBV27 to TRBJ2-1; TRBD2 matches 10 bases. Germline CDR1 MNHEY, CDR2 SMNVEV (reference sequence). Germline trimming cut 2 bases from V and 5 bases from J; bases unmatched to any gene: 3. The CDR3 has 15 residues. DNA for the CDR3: TGTGCCAGCAGTTTAGGAGCGGGGGGGCACAATGAGCAGTTCTTC. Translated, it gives CASSLGAGGHNEQFF.

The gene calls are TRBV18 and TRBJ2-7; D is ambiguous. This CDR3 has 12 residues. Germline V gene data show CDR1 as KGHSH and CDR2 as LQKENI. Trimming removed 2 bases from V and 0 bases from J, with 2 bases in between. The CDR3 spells CASSPDSYEQYF. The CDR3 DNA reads TGTGCCAGCTCACCAGACTCCTACGAGCAGTACTTC.

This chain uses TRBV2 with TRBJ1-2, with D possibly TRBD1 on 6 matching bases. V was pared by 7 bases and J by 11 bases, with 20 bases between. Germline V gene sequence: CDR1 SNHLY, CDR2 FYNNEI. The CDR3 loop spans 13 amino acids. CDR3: CASTEGVAGEYTF. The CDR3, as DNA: TGTGCCAGCACCGAGGGGGTAGCAGGGGAATACACCTTC.

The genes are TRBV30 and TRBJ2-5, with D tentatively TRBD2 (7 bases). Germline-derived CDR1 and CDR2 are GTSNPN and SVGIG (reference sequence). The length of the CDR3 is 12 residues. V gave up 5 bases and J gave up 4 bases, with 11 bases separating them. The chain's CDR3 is CAWRGGGETQYF. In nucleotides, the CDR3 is TGTGCCTGGCGAGGGGGGGGAGAGACCCAGTACTTC.

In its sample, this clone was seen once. The CDR3 protein is CASSPGTEIQPQHF. Here the CDR3 DNA reads TGTGCCAGCTCACCAGGGACAGAAATTCAGCCCCAGCATTTT. V gene TRBV18 combines with J gene TRBJ1-5, with TRBD1 identical over 7 bases. The CDR3 length is 14 residues. Germline assignment: CDR1 KGHSH and CDR2 LQKENI. V lost 2 bases, J lost 6 bases, and 4 bases stayed unmatched.

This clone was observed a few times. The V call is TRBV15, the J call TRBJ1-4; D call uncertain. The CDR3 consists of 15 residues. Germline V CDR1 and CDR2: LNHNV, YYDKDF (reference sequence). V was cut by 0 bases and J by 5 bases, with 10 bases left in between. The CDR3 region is CATSRDISRNEKLFF. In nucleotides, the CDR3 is TGTGCCACCAGCAGAGATATAAGCAGAAATGAAAAACTGTTTTTT. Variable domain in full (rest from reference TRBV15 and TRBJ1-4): DAMVIQNPRYQVTQFGKPVTLSCSQTLNHNVMYWYQQKSSQAPKLLFHYYDKDFNNEADTPDNFQSRRPNTSFCFLDIRSPGLGDTAMYLCATSRDISRNEKLFFGSGTQLSVL.

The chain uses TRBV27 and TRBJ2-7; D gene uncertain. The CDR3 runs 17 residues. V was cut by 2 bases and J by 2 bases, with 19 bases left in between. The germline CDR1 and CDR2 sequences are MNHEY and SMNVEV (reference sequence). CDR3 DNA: TGTGCCAGCAGTTTAATCCCGGAAGGGAATGGAGCCTACGAGCAGTACTTC. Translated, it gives CASSLIPEGNGAYEQYF.

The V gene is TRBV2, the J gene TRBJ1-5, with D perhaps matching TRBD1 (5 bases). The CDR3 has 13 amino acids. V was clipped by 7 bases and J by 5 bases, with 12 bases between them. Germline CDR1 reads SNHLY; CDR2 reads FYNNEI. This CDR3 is CASKERGDQPQHF. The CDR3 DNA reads TGTGCCAGCAAGGAGAGGGGTGATCAGCCCCAGCATTTT.

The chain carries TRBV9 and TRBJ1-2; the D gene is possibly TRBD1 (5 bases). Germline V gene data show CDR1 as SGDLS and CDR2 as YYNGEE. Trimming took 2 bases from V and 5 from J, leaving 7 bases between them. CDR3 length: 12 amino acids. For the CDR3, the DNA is TGTGCCAGCAGCGTGACAGATTATGGCTACACCTTC. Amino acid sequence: CASSVTDYGYTF.

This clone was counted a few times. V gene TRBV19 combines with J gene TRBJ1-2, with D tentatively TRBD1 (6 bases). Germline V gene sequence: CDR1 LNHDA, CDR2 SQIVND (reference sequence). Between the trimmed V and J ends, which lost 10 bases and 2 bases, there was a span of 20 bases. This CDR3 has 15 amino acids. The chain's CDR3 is CATQIRPGENYGYTF. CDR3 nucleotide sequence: TGTGCCACACAAATAAGGCCAGGGGAGAACTATGGCTACACCTTC.

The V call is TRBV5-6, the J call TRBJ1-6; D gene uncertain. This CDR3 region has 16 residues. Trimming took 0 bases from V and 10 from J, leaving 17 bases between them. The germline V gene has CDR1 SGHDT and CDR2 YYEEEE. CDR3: CASSLVPGTTSSPLHF. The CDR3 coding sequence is TGTGCCAGCAGCTTGGTTCCAGGTACCACTTCATCACCCCTCCACTTT.

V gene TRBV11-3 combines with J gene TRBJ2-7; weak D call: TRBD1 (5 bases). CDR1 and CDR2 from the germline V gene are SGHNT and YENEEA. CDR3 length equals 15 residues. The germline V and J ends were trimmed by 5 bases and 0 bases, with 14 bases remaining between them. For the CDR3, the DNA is TGTGCCAGCAGCGCAGCAGGGTCCCCCTCCTACGAGCAGTACTTC. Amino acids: CASSAAGSPSYEQYF.

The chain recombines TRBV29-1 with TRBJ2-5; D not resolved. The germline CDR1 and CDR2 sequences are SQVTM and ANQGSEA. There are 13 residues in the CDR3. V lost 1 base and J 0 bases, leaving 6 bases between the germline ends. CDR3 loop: CSVEVWDQETQYF. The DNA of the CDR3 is TGCAGCGTTGAAGTCTGGGACCAAGAGACCCAGTACTTC.

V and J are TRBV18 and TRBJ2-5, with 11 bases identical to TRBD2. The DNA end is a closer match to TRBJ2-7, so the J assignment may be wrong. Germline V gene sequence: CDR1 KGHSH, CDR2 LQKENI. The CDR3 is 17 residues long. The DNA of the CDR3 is TGTGCCAGCTCACCACGGGTGGCGGGACTAGCGGACTACGAGCAGTACTTC. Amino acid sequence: CASSPRVAGLADYEQYF.

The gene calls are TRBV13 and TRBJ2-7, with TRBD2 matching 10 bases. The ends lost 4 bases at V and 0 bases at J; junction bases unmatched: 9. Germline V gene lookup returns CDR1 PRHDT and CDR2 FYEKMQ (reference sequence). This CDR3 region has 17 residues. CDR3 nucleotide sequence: TGTGCCAGCAGCTCAACCCCGGGACTAGCGCTCTCCTACGAGCAGTACTTC. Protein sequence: CASSSTPGLALSYEQYF.

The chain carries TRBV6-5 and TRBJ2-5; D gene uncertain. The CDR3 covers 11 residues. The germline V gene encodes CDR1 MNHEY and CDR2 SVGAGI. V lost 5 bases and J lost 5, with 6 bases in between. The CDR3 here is CASSPQETQYF. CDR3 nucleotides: TGTGCCAGCAGTCCCCAGGAGACCCAGTACTTC.

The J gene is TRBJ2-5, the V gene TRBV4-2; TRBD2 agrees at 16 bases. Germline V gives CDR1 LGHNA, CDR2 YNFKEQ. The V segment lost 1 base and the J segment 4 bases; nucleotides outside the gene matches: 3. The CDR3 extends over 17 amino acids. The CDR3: CASSQVGTSGGGETQYF. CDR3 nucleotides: TGTGCCAGCAGCCAAGTTGGGACTAGCGGGGGGGGAGAGACCCAGTACTTC.